This T cell receptor beta chain was retrieved from a study of blood T cells in healthy people across ages. Study as a whole: For every two T cells, template switching captured about one barcoded beta molecule.

The CDR3 loop spans 16 amino acids. The junction had 7 bases not matched to a gene; V was cut back by 5 bases and J by 3 bases. Germline V gene lookup returns CDR1 SEHNR and CDR2 FQNEAQ (reference sequence). Of note for this clonotype: Its antigen is currently unknown.

Study-wide results and limits: CMV status of donors was not determined, possibly confounding expanded clonotype changes.

Sample-barcoded 5' priming and a J-beta primer mix drove a second PCR of about 6 to 12 cycles. TCRdb processed the 5' RACE reads anew with MiXCR; each CDR3 protein has one entry. The repertoire holds 1.8 million or so distinct CDR3 sequences, with about two fifths as singletons. The gene calls are TRBV7-9 and TRBJ2-3, with 11 bases aligning to TRBD1. The source of this sequence is a human donor in good health. Source material: blood. CDR3 DNA: TGTGCCAGCAGCCCGAGGACAGGGGGCGAGACAGATACGCAGTATTTT. Residues: CASSPRTGGETDTQYF.